The TCR beta chain under discussion was sequenced for a study of T cells expressing NK-cell markers (dated by TCRdb to between 2020 and 2021). Describing the broader study: Three sorted T-cell subsets (CD3+CD56+NKG2C+, CD3+CD56+NKG2C- and CD3+CD56-NKG2C+) from fewer than 10 donors had their TCR beta-chain repertoires profiled. The libraries were sequenced on Illumina HiSeq 2000/2500, MiSeq or NextSeq, producing 2 x 150 bp reads. The study sequenced eight donors, all healthy volunteers chosen at random: three men and five women. Of the eight sequenced donors, seven were found to be HCMV-seropositive and one was found to be HCMV-seronegative.

With respect to this clonotype: Its antigen is still unknown.

Beyond this particular receptor, the publication reports: Those dominant clonotypes were again the most abundant among CD3+CD56-NKG2C+ cells in a handful of donors, at roughly 25-60.1%. In more than five donors, the dominant CD3+CD56+NKG2C+ clonotypes were found to rank among the top 10 CD8+ clonotypes and to make up about 1.0-7.5% of CD8+ T cells. Whether the expanded NKG2C-expressing T cell clones were specific for HCMV antigens was left unclear.

Reading the germline V gene (reference sequence) gives CDR1 DFQATT and CDR2 SNEGSKA. Measured from the cysteine to the phenylalanine, the CDR3 is 13 residues long. No DNA is given. HCMV serostatus was determined by detecting HCMV-specific IgG in serum with a commercial ELISA kit. Peripheral blood mononuclear cells were isolated from blood by Ficoll density gradient centrifugation. Reads for this sample came from an Illumina HiSeq 2000. The TCR beta cDNA libraries were made using 5'RACE template switching, a step that added both a universal primer site and unique molecular identifiers. Synthesis of cDNA was primed from the TCR beta constant segment and was followed by two consecutive PCR amplification steps. The source study handled its data this way. MIGEC handled demultiplexing of the reads and grouping by UMI, while MiTCR was used to assemble and quantify clonotypes. Only TCR cDNA sequences supported by at least two reads were kept to exclude erroneous sequences. The tcR package was used for downstream repertoire analysis, and clonotypes were matched across fractions by CDR3 nucleotide sequence plus V segment. VDJmatch was used to annotate antigen specificity against VDJdb, with one amino acid substitution allowed in CDR3. Reads reprocessed by TCRdb are summarized as one entry per CDR3 protein sequence, and DNA is absent. None of the V and J calls come from the authors' own analysis; TCRdb made them. The sample's table covers about 380,000 distinct CDR3 sequences. The top ten clonotypes cover roughly 5.2% of the sample.

The rearrangement combines TRBV20-1 with TRBJ2-4; absent DNA, TCRdb's TRBD1 call cannot be checked. The source of this sequence is a man aged 18-70 years in good health. The sequenced sample was blood T cells: a sorted CD56 or NKG2C T cell subset, CD4+ or CD8+ T cells, or bulk PBMC T cells (not recorded which). The CDR3 amino acid sequence is: CSAENRGRFVQYF.